The rows below give T cell receptor beta chains drawn from one sample of a study of cytomegalovirus exposure and HLA in healthy donors. Profiled with immunoSEQ multiplex PCR; TCRdb holds only in-frame clones, not every one. This table holds 130,000 to 150,000 clones, approximately 73% found once. Sequencing was carried out using PBMCs. The receptors here all came from a woman in her thirties or forties in good health and CMV-seronegative. Both conserved end residues are part of each CDR3. A D gene is named only where the DNA matches it firmly. Where a row states a size, it is once, few, many or the class of an expanded clone; other rows omit it.

D: -; length: 16; J: TRBJ2-3; size: -; V: TRBV7-2; CDR3: CASSASRTSSTDTQYF; DNA: TGTGCCAGCAGCGCATCTAGGACTTCTAGCACAGATACGCAGTATTTT
D: TRBD1; length: 12; J: TRBJ1-1; size: -; V: TRBV27; CDR3: CASSLTGGKAFF; DNA: TGTGCCAGCAGTTTGACAGGGGGCAAAGCTTTCTTT
D: -; length: 13; J: TRBJ2-1; size: few; V: TRBV5-4; CDR3: CASSQDSYNEQFF; DNA: TGTGCCAGCAGCCAGGACAGTTACAATGAGCAGTTCTTC
D: -; length: 12; J: TRBJ1-1; size: -; V: TRBV6-5; CDR3: CASSLRGTEAFF; DNA: TGTGCCAGCAGTCTTAGAGGGACTGAAGCTTTCTTT
D: -; length: 13; J: TRBJ2-7; size: -; V: TRBV2; CDR3: CASKSAGAREQYF; DNA: TGTGCCAGCAAATCGGCGGGGGCCCGCGAGCAGTACTTC
D: TRBD1; length: 14; J: TRBJ1-4; size: -; V: TRBV7-2; CDR3: CASSPRQGDEKLFF; DNA: TGTGCCAGCTCCCCTAGACAGGGGGATGAAAAACTGTTTTTT
D: -; length: 13; J: TRBJ1-1; size: few; V: TRBV6-5; CDR3: CASRQGGGTEAFF; DNA: TGTGCCAGCAGGCAGGGAGGGGGCACTGAAGCTTTCTTT
D: TRBD1; length: 15; J: TRBJ1-2; size: -; V: TRBV28; CDR3: CASTKTGASNYGYTF; DNA: TGTGCCAGCACTAAGACAGGGGCCTCTAACTATGGCTACACCTTC
D: TRBD2; length: 16; J: TRBJ2-1; size: -; V: TRBV5-1; CDR3: CASSAGPGLENNEQFF; DNA: TGCGCCAGCAGCGCTGGCCCAGGACTAGAGAATAATGAGCAGTTCTTC
D: TRBD1; length: 14; J: TRBJ1-1; size: -; V: TRBV13; CDR3: CASTSGQGYTEAFF; DNA: TGTGCCAGCACTTCCGGACAGGGCTACACTGAAGCTTTCTTT
D: -; length: 17; J: TRBJ2-3; size: -; V: TRBV11-2; CDR3: CASSKGIWGLHTDTQYF; DNA: TGTGCCAGCAGCAAAGGAATTTGGGGACTGCACACAGATACGCAGTATTTT